This T cell receptor (beta chain) was found in a study of blood T cells in healthy people across ages. Study-level results: Long-lived donors exceeded aged donors in naive CD4+ cells and diversity.

Extraction yielded at least 5.5 micrograms of total RNA per sample. Primers used in a second PCR of roughly 6 to 12 cycles were a sample-barcoded 5' primer and a J-beta primer mix. The yield of each sample was at least 2.5 million CDR3-containing paired-end reads. Each CDR3 protein gets one entry after TCRdb re-called the 5' RACE reads with MiXCR. The sample has around 1.5 million distinct CDR3 sequences, approximately 63% seen once. This clonotype was seen just once. Its antigen is not known. With V trimmed by 6 bases and J by 2 bases, 9 bases remained unmatched. This CDR3 has 17 amino acids. Germline V gene data show CDR1 as MNHNY and CDR2 as SVGAGI (reference sequence).

This chain joins TRBV6-6 and TRBJ2-6, with 8 bases lining up with TRBD1. The TCR sequence derives from a man younger than 30 in good health. Sequencing was carried out using blood. The CDR3 DNA is TGTGCCAGCAGACCCGACAGGGGAGAAGCTGGGGCCAACGTCCTGACTTTC. This gives the protein CASRPDRGEAGANVLTF.